This TCR beta chain came from a study of blood T cells in healthy people across ages. Germline V lookup: CDR1 LNHDA, CDR2 SQIVND (reference sequence). The CDR3 covers 12 residues. V lost 3 bases and J 5 bases, leaving 8 bases between the germline ends. Using a J-beta primer mix together with a sample-barcoded 5' primer, a second PCR was run for roughly 7 to 12 cycles. TCRdb redid the calling of the 5' RACE reads with MiXCR, one entry per CDR3 protein. Of about 1,400,000 distinct CDR3 sequences listed, 59% were seen once; the top ten hold under 8.5%. This chain connects TRBV19 to TRBJ2-7; maybe TRBD2 (5 bases). The clonotype comes from a man between 18 and 29 years old in good health. The source material was blood. The CDR3 sequence is CASSISGNEQYF. CDR3 nucleotides: TGTGCCAGTAGTATTTCGGGGAACGAGCAGTACTTC.